This T cell receptor beta chain was captured in a study of blood T cell repertoires in COVID-19. V was clipped by 1 base and J by 0 bases, with 11 bases between them. From germline, CDR1 is SGHKS and CDR2 YYEKEE (reference sequence). This CDR3 spans 15 amino acids. Original processing notes: Amplifying reference gene primers gave estimates of nucleated cell counts. Generated by immunoSEQ multiplex PCR, the TCRdb table keeps only in-frame clones and is missing some. V and J calls and clone size are given by that table; D and trimming were obtained from the DNA. The data contain roughly 240,000 clones, approximately 89% of them seen just once; the ten biggest clones take up under 2%.

The V call is TRBV5-5, the J call TRBJ2-7; possibly TRBD1 for D (6 bases). Specimen: peripheral blood. The origin of this receptor is a woman aged 55-69 years who had recovered from COVID-19. CDR3 sequence: CASSLSRGISYEQYF. The CDR3 bases are TGTGCCAGCAGCTTGTCGAGGGGGATCTCCTACGAGCAGTACTTC.